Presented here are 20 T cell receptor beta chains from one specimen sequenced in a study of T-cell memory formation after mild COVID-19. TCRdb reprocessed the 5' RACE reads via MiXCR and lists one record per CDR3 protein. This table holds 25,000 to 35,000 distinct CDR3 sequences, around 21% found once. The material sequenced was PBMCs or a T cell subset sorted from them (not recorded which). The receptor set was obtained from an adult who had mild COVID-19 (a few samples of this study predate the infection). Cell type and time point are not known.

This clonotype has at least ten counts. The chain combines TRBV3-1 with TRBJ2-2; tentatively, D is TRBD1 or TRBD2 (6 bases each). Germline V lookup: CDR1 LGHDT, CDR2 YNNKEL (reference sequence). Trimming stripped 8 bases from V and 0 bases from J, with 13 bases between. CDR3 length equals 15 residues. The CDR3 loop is CASAPGGSNTGELFF. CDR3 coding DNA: TGTGCCAGCGCACCCGGGGGCTCGAACACCGGGGAGCTGTTTTTT.

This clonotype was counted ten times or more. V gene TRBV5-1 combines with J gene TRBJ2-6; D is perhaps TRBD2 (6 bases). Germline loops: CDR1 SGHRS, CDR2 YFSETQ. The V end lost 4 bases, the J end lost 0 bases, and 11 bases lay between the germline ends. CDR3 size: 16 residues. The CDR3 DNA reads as TGCGCCAGCAGCGAGGGACTGTCCTCTGGGGCCAACGTCCTGACTTTC. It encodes CASSEGLSSGANVLTF.

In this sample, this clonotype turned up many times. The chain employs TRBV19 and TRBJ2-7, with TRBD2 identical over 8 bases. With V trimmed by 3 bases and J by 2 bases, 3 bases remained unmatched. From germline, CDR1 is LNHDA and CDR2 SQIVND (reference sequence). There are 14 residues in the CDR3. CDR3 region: CASSIGGGTYEQYF. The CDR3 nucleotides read TGTGCCAGTAGTATCGGGGGGGGCACCTACGAGCAGTACTTC.

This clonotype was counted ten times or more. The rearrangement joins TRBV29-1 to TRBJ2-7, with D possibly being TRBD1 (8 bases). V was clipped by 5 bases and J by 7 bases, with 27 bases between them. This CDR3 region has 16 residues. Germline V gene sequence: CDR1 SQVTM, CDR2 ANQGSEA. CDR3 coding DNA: TGCAGCGTTTTGGGACAGGCACGACTAGCTGTGAGTGAGCAGTACTTC. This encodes CSVLGQARLAVSEQYF.

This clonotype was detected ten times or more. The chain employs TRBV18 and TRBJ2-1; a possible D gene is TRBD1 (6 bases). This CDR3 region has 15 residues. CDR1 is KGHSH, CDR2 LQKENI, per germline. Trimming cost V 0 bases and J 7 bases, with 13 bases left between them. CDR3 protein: CASSPPGHHGNEQFF. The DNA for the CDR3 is TGTGCCAGCTCACCACCGGGACACCACGGGAATGAGCAGTTCTTC.

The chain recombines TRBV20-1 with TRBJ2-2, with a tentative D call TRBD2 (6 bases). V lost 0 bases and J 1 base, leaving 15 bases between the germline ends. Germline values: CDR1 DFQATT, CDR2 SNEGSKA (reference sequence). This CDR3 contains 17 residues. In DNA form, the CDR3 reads TGCAGTGCTAGAGACCGACTAGAGGGCCTGAACACCGGGGAGCTGTTTTTT. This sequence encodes CSARDRLEGLNTGELFF.

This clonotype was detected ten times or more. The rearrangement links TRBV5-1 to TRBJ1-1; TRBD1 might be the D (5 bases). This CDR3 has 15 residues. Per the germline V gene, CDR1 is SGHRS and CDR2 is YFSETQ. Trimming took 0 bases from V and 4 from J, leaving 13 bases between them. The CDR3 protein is CASSLADFGGTEAFF. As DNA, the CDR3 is TGCGCCAGCAGCTTGGCCGACTTTGGGGGCACTGAAGCTTTCTTT.

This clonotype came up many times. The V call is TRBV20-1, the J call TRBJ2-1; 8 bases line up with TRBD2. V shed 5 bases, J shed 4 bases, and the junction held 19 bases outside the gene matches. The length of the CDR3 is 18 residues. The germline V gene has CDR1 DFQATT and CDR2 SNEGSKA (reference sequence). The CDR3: CSAVPRGEREIPYNEQFF. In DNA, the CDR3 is TGCAGTGCTGTACCCAGAGGGGAGCGGGAGATCCCTTACAATGAGCAGTTCTTC.

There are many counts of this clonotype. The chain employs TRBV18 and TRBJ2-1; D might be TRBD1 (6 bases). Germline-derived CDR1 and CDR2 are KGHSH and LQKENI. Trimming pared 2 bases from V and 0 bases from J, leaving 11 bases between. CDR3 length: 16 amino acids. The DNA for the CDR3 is TGTGCCAGCTCACCAGTCGACAGGACCTCCTACAATGAGCAGTTCTTC. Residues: CASSPVDRTSYNEQFF.

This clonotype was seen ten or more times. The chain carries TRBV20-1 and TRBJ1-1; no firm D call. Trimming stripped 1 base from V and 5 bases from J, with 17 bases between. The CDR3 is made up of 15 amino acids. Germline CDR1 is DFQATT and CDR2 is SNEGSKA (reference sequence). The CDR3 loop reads CSARAGGVARTEAFF. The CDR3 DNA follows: TGCAGTGCTAGAGCAGGTGGGGTTGCTAGGACTGAAGCTTTCTTT.

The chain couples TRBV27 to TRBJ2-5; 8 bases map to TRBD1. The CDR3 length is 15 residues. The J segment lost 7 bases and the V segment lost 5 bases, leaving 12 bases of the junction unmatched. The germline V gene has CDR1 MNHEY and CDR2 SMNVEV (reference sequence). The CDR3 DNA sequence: TGTGCCAGCAGTCCGGGACAGGCTCTAGTCGGGACCCAGTACTTC. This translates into CASSPGQALVGTQYF.

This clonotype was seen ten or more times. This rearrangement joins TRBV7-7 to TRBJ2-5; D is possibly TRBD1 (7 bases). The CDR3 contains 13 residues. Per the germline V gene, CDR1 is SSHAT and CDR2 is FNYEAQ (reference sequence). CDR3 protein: CASGGGYQETQYF. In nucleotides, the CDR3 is TGTGCTAGCGGAGGGGGCTACCAAGAGACCCAGTACTTC.

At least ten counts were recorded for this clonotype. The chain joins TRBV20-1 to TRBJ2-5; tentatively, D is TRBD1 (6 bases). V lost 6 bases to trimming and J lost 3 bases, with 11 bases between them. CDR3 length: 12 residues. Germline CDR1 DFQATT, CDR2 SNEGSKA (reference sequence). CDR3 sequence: CSALGGEETQYF. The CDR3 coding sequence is TGCAGTGCCCTAGGGGGAGAAGAGACCCAGTACTTC.

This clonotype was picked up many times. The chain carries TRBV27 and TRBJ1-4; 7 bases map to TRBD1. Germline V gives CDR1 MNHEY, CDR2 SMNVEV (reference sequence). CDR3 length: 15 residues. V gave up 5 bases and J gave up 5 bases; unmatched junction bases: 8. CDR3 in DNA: TGTGCCAGCAGTCCTGCGGACAGGAGAAATGAAAAACTGTTTTTT. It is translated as CASSPADRRNEKLFF.

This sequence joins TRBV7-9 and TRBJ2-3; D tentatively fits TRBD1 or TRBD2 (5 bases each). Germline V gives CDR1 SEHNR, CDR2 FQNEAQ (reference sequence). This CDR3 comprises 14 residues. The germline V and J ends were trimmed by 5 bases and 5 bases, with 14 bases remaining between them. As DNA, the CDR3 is TGTGCCAGCAGCCTGGGACCGCAGGGAGATACGCAGTATTTT. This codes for CASSLGPQGDTQYF.

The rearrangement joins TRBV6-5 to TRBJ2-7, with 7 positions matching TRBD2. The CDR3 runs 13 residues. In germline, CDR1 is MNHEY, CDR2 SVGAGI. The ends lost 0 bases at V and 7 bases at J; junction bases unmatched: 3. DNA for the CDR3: TGTGCCAGCAGTTACTCGAGAGCGGGGGAGCAGTACTTC. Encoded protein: CASSYSRAGEQYF.

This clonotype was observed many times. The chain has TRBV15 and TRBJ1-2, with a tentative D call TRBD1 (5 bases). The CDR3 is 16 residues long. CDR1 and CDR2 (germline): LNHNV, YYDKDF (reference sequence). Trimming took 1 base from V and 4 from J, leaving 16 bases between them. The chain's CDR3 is CATSRALSQGSYGYTF. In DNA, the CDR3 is TGTGCCACCAGCAGAGCCCTCTCCCAGGGTAGCTATGGCTACACCTTC. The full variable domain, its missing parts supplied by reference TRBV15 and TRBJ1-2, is DAMVIQNPRYQVTQFGKPVTLSCSQTLNHNVMYWYQQKSSQAPKLLFHYYDKDFNNEADTPDNFQSRRPNTSFCFLDIRSPGLGDTAMYLCATSRALSQGSYGYTFGSGTRLTVV.

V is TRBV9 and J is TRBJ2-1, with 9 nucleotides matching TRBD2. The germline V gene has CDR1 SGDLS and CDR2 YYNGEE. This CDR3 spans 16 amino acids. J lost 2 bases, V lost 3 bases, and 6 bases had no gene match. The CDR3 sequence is CASSAEIAGAYNEQFF. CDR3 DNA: TGTGCCAGCAGCGCTGAAATAGCGGGAGCCTACAATGAGCAGTTCTTC.

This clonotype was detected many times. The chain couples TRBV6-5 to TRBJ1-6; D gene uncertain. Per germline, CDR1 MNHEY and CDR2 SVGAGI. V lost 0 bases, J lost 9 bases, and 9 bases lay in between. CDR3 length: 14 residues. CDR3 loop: CASSYSVQSSPLHF. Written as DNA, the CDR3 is TGTGCCAGCAGTTACTCTGTGCAAAGTTCACCCCTCCACTTT.

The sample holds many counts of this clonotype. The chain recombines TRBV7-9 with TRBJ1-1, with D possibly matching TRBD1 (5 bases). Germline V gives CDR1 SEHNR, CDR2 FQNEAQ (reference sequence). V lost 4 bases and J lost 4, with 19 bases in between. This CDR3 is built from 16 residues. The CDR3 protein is CASSSGGEGATTEAFF. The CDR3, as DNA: TGTGCCAGCAGCTCCGGGGGGGAGGGCGCGACCACTGAAGCTTTCTTT.